The clone carrying this T cell receptor beta chain was counted many times. Its antigen is not known. The CDR3 end is not reached by the read, which stops 3 residues before it; the germline J gene fills it in. This entry belongs to a study of T cell clonality in common variable immunodeficiency. Whole-study results and caveats: Reportedly, TCR beta sequences from common variable immunodeficiency showed fewer deletions and N-nucleotide insertions. Compared with controls, CVID subjects had fewer shared TCRbeta clones.

Sequencing input was equivalent genomic DNA from CVID and controls. The repertoire was sequenced with immunoSEQ multiplex PCR; TCRdb's copy has only in-frame clones and lacks some. The sample yields 30,000 to 40,000 clones, without any singletons. V trimming: 4 bases; J trimming: 6 bases; junction bases outside the gene matches: 9. Germline CDR1 is ENHRY and CDR2 is SYGVKD. The CDR3 contains 15 residues. The chain links TRBV10-3 to TRBJ2-1; 7 nucleotides match TRBD2. The TCR comes from a person aged 18 to 70 in good health. Input material: peripheral blood mononuclear cells. The part of the CDR3 DNA that was read is TGTGCCATCAGTGGCGGGGAGGGTCTAATCAATGAG. Amino acid sequence: CAISGGEGLINE. From start to end, the CDR3 is CAISGGEGLINEQFF.